The sequence of this T cell receptor (beta chain) was determined in a study of T cell repertoires in cytomegalovirus infection. The overall study: Public TCR beta signatures marked donors with CMV infection and the matching HLA.

Study-level results: Dominating the ex vivo response were TCR beta clonotypes that were CMV-specific and HLA-C-restricted.

TCRdb reanalysed the reads using MiXCR and keeps one entry per CDR3 protein. The sample lists 650,000 to 900,000 distinct CDR3 sequences; roughly 29% were seen once. This clonotype came up many times. Antigen unknown. J was trimmed by 9 bases and V by 7 bases; bases with no gene match: 16. The CDR3 covers 18 residues. In germline, CDR1 is MNHEY, CDR2 SVGEGT. The sequence derives from a human donor in good health (CMV status not recorded). Some clones in this sample may be carry-over from other donors' samples. Sequencing used cultured CD8+ T cells from PBMCs, obtained from culture after CMV antigen stimulation. The rearrangement uses TRBV6-2 or TRBV6-3 and TRBJ2-1; 15 bases agree with TRBD2. The CDR3 coding sequence is TGTGCCAGCACTCAACCGCCCGGACTAGCGGGGGGGCATAGTGAGCAGTTCTTC. Translating gives CASTQPPGLAGGHSEQFF.